The T cell receptor beta chain under discussion was sequenced for a study of T-cell reconstitution after alpha-beta-depleted transplantation in children. Comment on this clonotype: Its specificity is not known.

Study-wide findings and caveats: Several hundred rapidly expanded clones from non-depleted graft cells reportedly supplied alpha-beta T cells about two months post-transplant. From newly produced T cells came most of the T-cell counts and diversity one year after transplant. TCRbeta diversity was high at day 60 in some patients (a result of surviving recipient T cells and thymic progenitors).

The CDR3 sequence is 15 residues long. Germline V gene sequence: CDR1 MNHNS, CDR2 SASEGT. Trimming stripped 7 bases from V and 3 bases from J, with 16 bases between. For TCRbeta, the library was prepared with unique molecular identifiers. Each CDR3 protein is one row after TCRdb ran MiXCR on the PCR reads. This sample has fewer than 550,000 distinct CDR3 sequences; approximately 10% occur once, and the top ten carry around 13%. The sequences come from PBMCs, mostly from graft donor cells, collected 180 days after TCRalphabeta/CD19-depleted stem cell transplant. The chain uses TRBV6-1 and TRBJ2-1; D uncertain. The origin of this receptor is a female patient aged 2-10 years who had a stem cell transplant for aplastic anemia, so the T cells may come from the graft donor. DNA of the CDR3: TGTGCCAGCACCTCACCTTCGCCCGTCTACAATGAGCAGTTCTTC. As protein: CASTSPSPVYNEQFF.